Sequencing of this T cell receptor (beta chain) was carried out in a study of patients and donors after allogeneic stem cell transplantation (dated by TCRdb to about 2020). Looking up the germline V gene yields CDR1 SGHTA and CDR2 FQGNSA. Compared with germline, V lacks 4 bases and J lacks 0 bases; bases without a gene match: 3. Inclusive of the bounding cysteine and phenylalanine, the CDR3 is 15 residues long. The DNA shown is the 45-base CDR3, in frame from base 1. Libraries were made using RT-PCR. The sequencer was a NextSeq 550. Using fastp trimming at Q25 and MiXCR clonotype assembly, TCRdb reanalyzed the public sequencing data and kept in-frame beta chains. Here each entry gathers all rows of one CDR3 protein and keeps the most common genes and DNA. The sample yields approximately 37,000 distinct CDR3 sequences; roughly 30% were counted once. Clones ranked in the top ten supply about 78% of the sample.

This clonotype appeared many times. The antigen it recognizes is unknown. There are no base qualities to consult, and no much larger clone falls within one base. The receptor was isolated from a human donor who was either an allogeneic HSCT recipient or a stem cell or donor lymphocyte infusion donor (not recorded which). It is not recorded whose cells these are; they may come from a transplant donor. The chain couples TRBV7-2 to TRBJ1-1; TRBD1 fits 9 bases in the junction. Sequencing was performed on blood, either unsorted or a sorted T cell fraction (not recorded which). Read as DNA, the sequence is TGTGCCAGCAGCTATGGGACAGGGCTGAACACTGAAGCTTTCTTT. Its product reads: CASSYGTGLNTEAFF.